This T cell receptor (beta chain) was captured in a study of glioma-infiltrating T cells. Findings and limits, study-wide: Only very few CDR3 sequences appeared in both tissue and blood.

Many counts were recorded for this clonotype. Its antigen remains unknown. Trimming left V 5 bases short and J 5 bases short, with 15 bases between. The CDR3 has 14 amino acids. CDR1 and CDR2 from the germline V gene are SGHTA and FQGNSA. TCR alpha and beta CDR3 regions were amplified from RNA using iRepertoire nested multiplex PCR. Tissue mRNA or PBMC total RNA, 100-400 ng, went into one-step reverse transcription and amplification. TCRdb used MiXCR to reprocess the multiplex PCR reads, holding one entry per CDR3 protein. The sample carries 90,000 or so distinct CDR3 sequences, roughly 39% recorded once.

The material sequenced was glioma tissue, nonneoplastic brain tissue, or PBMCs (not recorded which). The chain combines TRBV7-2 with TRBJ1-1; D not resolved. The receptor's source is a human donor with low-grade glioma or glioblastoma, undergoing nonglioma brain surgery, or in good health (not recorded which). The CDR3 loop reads CASSLWDTGTEAFF. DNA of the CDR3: TGTGCCAGCAGCCTGTGGGATACGGGAACTGAAGCTTTCTTT.